This T cell receptor (beta chain) appears in the sequencing data of a study of CD8+ T cells in alopecia areata. Findings and caveats of the study: When scalp samples are sequenced, resident alphabeta T cells of normal skin are also captured. Tofacitinib yielded significantly lower scalp clonality and fewer expanded CD8+ clones among the top 100. Persistence during tofacitinib was seen for many expanded lesional clones in scalp and blood.

Extracted RNA was reverse transcribed, and the resulting cDNA served as sequencing template. Assay used: immunoSEQ multiplex PCR; TCRdb lists only in-frame clones, some missing. The sample records about 190,000 clones, 60% to 70% being singletons. Treatment reported: oral pan-JAK inhibitor, 5-10 mg twice daily. Lesional scalp punch biopsies and peripheral blood came from alopecia areata patients. As concerns this clone: Its antigen is unknown.

The CDR3 is made up of 16 amino acids. CDR1 KGHSH and CDR2 LQKENI come from the germline V gene. V dropped 3 bases and J dropped 7; count of bases not matched to a gene: 13. The receptor was derived from a human donor with alopecia areata. The specimen comprised CD4+ T cells sorted from blood, sampled at week 4, from a patient treated with tofacitinib. The gene calls are TRBV18 and TRBJ2-7; TRBD1 matches at 9 bases. CDR3 sequence reads: CASSPGTGTGIGEQYF. Written as DNA, the CDR3 is TGTGCCAGCTCACCGGGGACCGGGACAGGGATAGGTGAGCAGTACTTC.